This T cell receptor beta chain comes out of a study of T cell responses to AZD1222 COVID-19 vaccine. Repertoires were generated with immunoSEQ multiplex PCR, while TCRdb's copy carries only in-frame clones and drops some. The data contain roughly 97,000 clones, 86% of them singletons. The germline V and J ends were trimmed by 0 bases and 2 bases, with 12 bases remaining between them. Per germline, CDR1 SGHRS and CDR2 YFSETQ. The CDR3 loop spans 17 amino acids. The sequencing here drew on peripheral blood, taken 28 days after the second dose of the MenACWY control vaccine. The source is an adult who received the MenACWY meningococcal vaccine as a control. The gene calls are TRBV5-1 and TRBJ1-6; tentative D call: TRBD1 (5 bases). Here the CDR3 reads CASSLGGEIAYNSPLHF. CDR3 DNA sequence: TGCGCCAGCAGCTTGGGGGGGGAGATCGCCTATAATTCACCCCTCCACTTT.